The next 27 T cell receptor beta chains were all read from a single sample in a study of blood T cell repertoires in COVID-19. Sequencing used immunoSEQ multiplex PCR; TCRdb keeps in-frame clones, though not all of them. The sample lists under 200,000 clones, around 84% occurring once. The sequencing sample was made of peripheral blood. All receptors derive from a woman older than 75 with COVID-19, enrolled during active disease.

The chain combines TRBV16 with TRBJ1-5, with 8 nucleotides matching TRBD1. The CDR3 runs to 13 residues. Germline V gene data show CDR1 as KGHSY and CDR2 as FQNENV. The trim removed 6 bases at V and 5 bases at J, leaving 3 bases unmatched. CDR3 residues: CASRKTGDQPQHF. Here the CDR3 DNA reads TGTGCCAGCAGAAAGACAGGGGATCAGCCCCAGCATTTT.

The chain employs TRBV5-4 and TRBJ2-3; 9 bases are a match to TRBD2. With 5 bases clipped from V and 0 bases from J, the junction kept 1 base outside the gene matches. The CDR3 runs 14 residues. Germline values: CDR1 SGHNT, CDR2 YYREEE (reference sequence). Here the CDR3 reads CASRGLASTDTQYF. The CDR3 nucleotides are TGTGCCAGCAGGGGACTAGCTAGCACAGATACGCAGTATTTT.

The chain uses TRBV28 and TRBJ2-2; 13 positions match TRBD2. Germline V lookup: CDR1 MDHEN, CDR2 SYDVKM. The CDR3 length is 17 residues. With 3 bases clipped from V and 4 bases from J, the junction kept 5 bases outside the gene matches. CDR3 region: CASSFLTSGRPTGELFF. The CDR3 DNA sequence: TGTGCCAGCAGTTTTTTGACTAGCGGGAGGCCCACCGGGGAGCTGTTTTTT.

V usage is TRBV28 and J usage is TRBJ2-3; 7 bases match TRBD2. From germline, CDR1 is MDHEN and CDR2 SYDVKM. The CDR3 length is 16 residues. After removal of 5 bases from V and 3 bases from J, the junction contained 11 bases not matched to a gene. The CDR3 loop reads CASSGSGLAATDTQYF. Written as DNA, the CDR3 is TGTGCCAGCAGTGGGTCGGGGCTAGCGGCAACAGATACGCAGTATTTT.

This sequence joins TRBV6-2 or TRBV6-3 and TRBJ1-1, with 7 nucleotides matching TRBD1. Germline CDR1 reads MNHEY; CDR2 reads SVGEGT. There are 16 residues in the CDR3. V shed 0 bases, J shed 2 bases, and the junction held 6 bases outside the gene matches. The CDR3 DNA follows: TGTGCCAGCAGTTACTCGGCAGGGGGGACAAACACTGAAGCTTTCTTT. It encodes CASSYSAGGTNTEAFF.

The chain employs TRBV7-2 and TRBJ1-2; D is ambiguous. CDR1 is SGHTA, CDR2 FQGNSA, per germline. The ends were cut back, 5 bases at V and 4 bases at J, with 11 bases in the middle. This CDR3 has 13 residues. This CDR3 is CASSRTSSYGYTF. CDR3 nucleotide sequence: TGTGCCAGCAGCCGGACTTCTTCCTATGGCTACACCTTC. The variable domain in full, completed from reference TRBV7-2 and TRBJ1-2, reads GAGVSQSPSNKVTEKGKDVELRCDPISGHTALYWYRQSLGQGLEFLIYFQGNSAPDKSGLPSDRFSAERTGGSVSTLTIQRTQQEDSAVYLCASSRTSSYGYTFGSGTRLTVV.

Here the CDR3 reads CASKLAGGSYEQYF. CDR3 nucleotide sequence: TGTGCCAGCAAACTAGCGGGAGGTTCCTACGAGCAGTACTTC. The gene calls are TRBV2 and TRBJ2-7; TRBD2 matches 12 bases. Germline CDR1 SNHLY, CDR2 FYNNEI. The CDR3 runs 14 residues. The J segment lost 1 base and the V segment lost 7 bases, leaving 2 bases of the junction unmatched.

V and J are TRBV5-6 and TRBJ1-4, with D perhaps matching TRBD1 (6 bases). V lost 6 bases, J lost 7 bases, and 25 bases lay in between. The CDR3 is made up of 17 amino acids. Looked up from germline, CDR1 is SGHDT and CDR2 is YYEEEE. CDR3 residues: CASTWGPGPTTGEKLFF. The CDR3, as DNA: TGTGCCAGCACCTGGGGGCCAGGACCGACTACAGGTGAAAAACTGTTTTTT.

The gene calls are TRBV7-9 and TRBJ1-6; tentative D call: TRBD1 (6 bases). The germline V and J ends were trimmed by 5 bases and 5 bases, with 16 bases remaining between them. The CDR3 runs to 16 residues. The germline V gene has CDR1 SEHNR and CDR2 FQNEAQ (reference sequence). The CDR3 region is CASSKTGTRDNSPLHF. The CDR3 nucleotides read TGTGCCAGCAGCAAAACCGGGACAAGGGATAATTCACCCCTCCACTTT.

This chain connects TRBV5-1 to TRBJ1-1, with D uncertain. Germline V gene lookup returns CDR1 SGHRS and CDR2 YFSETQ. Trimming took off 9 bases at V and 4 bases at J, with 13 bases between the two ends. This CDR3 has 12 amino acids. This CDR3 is CATSRSGTEAFF. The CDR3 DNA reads TGCGCCACCTCGAGGAGCGGCACTGAAGCTTTCTTT.

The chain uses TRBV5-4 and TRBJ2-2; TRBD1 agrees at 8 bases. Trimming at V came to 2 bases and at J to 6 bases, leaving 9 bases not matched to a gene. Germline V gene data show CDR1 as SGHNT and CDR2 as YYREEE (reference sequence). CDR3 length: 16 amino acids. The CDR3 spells CASSFWTGWGPGELFF. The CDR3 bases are TGTGCCAGCAGCTTCTGGACAGGGTGGGGTCCCGGGGAGCTGTTTTTT.

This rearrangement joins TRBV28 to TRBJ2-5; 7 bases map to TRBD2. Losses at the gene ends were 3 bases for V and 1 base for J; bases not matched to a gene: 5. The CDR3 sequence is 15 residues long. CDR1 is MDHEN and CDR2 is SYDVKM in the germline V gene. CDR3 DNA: TGTGCCAGCAGTTTTGGGGGGGAGCGCCAAGAGACCCAGTACTTC. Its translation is CASSFGGERQETQYF.

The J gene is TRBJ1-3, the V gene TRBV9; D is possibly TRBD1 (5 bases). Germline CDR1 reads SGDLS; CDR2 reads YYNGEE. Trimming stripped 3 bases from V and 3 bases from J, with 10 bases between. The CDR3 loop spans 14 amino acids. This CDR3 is CASSGQGLGNTIYF. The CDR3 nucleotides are TGTGCCAGCAGCGGCCAGGGCCTTGGAAACACCATATATTTT. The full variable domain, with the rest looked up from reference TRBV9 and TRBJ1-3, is DSGVTQTPKHLITATGQRVTLRCSPRSGDLSVYWYQQSLDQGLQFLIQYYNGEERAKGNILERFSAQQFPDLHSELNLSSLELGDSALYFCASSGQGLGNTIYFGEGSWLTVV.

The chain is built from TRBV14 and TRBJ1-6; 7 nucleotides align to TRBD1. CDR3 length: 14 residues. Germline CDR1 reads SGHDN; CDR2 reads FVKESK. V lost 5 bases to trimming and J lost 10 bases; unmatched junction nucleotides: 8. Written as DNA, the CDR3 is TGTGCCAGCAGCGCGGGACAGCGAACATCACCCCTCCACTTT. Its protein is CASSAGQRTSPLHF.

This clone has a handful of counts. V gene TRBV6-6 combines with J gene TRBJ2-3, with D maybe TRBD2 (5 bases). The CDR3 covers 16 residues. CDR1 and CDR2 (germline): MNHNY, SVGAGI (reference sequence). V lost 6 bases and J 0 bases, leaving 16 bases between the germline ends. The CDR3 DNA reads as TGTGCCAGCAGGCGAGGGCACAGTACTAGCACAGATACGCAGTATTTT. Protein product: CASRRGHSTSTDTQYF.

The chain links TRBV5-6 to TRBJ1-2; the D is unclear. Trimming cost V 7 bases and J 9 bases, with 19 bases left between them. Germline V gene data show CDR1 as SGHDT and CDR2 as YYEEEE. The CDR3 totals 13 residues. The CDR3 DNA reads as TGTGCCAGCCGCCCGGTCCGGAGGGATAGCTACACCTTC. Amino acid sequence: CASRPVRRDSYTF. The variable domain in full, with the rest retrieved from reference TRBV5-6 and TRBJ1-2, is DAGVTQSPTHLIKTRGQQVTLRCSPKSGHDTVSWYQQALGQGPQFIFQYYEEEERQRGNFPDRFSGHQFPNYSSELNVNALLLGDSALYLCASRPVRRDSYTFGSGTRLTVV.

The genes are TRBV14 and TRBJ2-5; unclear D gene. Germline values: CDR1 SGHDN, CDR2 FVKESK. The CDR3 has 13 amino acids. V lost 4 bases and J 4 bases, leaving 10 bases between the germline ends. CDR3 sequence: CASSPRQAETQYF. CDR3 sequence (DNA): TGTGCCAGCAGCCCCCGCCAGGCAGAGACCCAGTACTTC.

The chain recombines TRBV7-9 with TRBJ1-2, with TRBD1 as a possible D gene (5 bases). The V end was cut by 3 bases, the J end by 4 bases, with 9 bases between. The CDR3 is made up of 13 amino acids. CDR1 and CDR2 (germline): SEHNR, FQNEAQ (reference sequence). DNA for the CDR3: TGTGCCAGCAGCTTGGGGGGGACCTATGGCTACACCTTC. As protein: CASSLGGTYGYTF.

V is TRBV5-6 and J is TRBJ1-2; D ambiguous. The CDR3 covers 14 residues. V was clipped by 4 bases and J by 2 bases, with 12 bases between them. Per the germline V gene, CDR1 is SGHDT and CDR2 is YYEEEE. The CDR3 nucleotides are TGTGCCAGCAGCCTAGTTAGCTCCAACTATGGCTACACCTTC. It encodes CASSLVSSNYGYTF.

CDR3 sequence (DNA): TGTGCCAGCAGTGACACAGGGTTACCCCTCCACTTT. It yields the protein CASSDTGLPLHF. The chain links TRBV6-1 to TRBJ1-6, with D maybe TRBD1 (6 bases). CDR1 MNHNS and CDR2 SASEGT come from the germline V gene. This CDR3 is 12 amino acids long. V was pared by 3 bases and J by 12 bases, with 9 bases between.

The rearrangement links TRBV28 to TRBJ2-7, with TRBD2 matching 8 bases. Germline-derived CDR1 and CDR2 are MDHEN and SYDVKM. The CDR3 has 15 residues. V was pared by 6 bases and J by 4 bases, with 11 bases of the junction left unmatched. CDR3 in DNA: TGTGCCAGCAGCCTGACACTAGCGGCACGGTACGAGCAGTACTTC. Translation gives CASSLTLAARYEQYF.

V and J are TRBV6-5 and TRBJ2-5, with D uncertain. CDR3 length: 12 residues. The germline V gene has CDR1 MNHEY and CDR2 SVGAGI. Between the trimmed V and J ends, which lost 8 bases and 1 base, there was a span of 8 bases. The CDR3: CASGQSQETQYF. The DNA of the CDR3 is TGTGCCAGCGGTCAGTCCCAAGAGACCCAGTACTTC.

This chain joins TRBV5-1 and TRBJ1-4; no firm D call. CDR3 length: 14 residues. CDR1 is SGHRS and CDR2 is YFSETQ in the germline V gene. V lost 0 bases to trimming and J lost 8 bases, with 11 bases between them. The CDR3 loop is CASSLGGGGEKLFF. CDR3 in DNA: TGCGCCAGCAGCTTGGGGGGAGGAGGCGAAAAACTGTTTTTT.

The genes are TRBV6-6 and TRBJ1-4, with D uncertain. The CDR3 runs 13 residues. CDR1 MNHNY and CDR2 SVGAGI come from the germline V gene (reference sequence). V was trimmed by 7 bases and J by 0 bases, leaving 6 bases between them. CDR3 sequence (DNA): TGTGCCAGCACTCCTACAACTAATGAAAAACTGTTTTTT. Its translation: CASTPTTNEKLFF.

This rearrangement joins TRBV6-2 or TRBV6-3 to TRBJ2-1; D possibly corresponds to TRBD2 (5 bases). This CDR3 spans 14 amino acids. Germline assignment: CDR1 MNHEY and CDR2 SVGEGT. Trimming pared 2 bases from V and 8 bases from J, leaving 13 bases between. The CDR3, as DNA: TGTGCCAGCAGTTACGACGGGAAGCCCCATGAGCAGTTCTTC. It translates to CASSYDGKPHEQFF.

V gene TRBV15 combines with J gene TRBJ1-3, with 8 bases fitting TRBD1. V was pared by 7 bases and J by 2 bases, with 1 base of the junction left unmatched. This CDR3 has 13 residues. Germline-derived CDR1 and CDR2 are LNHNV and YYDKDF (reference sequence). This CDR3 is CATKTGAGNTIYF. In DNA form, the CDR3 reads TGTGCCACCAAGACAGGGGCTGGAAACACCATATATTTT.

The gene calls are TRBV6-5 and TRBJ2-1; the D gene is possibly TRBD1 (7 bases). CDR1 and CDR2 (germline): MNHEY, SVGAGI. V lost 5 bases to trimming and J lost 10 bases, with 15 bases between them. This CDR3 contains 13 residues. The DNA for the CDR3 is TGTGCCAGCAGTAACAACAGGGGAGGCGAGCAGTTCTTC. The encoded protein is CASSNNRGGEQFF.